Presented here are 16 T cell receptor beta chains from one specimen sequenced in a study of blood T cell repertoires in COVID-19. Using immunoSEQ multiplex PCR, the repertoire was profiled, and TCRdb retains in-frame clones only, with some absent. Of some 180,000 clones in the sample, approximately 80% were seen once. Sequences were obtained from PBMCs or T cells enriched from blood (not recorded which). The source of these receptors is a woman aged 55-70 years with acute COVID-19.

V usage is TRBV7-2 and J usage is TRBJ1-2; D unclear. The length of the CDR3 is 13 residues. From germline, CDR1 is SGHTA and CDR2 FQGNSA. V lost 4 bases, J lost 4 bases, and 10 bases lay in between. DNA for the CDR3: TGTGCCAGCAGCTCTAGAGGAGGCTATGGCTACACCTTC. Translated: CASSSRGGYGYTF.

This clone showed up just once. The chain's CDR3 is CAIRTQGGAWTDTQYF. CDR3 DNA: TGTGCCATCAGGACACAAGGGGGGGCCTGGACAGATACGCAGTATTTT. The V gene is TRBV10-3, the J gene TRBJ2-3; TRBD2 is a possible D gene (7 bases). V shed 6 bases and J shed 3 bases, with 19 bases lying between them. This CDR3 contains 16 residues. Germline values: CDR1 ENHRY, CDR2 SYGVKD.

This clone occurred a few times. The chain combines TRBV9 with TRBJ1-5; TRBD1 agrees at 7 bases. The CDR3 covers 15 residues. Germline CDR1 is SGDLS and CDR2 is YYNGEE. With 3 bases clipped from V and 2 bases from J, the junction kept 5 bases outside the gene matches. The CDR3 is CASSDRGPGNQPQHF. CDR3 bases: TGTGCCAGCAGCGACAGGGGCCCAGGCAATCAGCCCCAGCATTTT.

This clone was recorded a few times. The chain employs TRBV5-1 and TRBJ2-2, with D possibly matching TRBD1 (5 bases). The CDR3 loop spans 16 amino acids. V dropped 0 bases and J dropped 5 bases, with 14 bases sitting between them. Germline V lookup: CDR1 SGHRS, CDR2 YFSETQ. The CDR3 coding sequence is TGCGCCAGCAGCTTGGATGTGCAGGGCGGAACCGGGGAGCTGTTTTTT. It specifies CASSLDVQGGTGELFF.

The chain links TRBV5-1 to TRBJ1-6; D might be TRBD1 (5 bases). The CDR3 consists of 15 residues. Germline-derived CDR1 and CDR2 are SGHRS and YFSETQ. The V gene lost 1 base and the J gene lost 8 bases, with 13 bases spanning the gap. The CDR3 nucleotides read TGCGCCAGCAGCTTGAGGGGTGCAGAATATTCACCCCTCCACTTT. This translates into CASSLRGAEYSPLHF. The full variable domain, completed using reference TRBV5-1 and TRBJ1-6, is KAGVTQTPRYLIKTRGQQVTLSCSPISGHRSVSWYQQTPGQGLQFLFEYFSETQRNKGNFPGRFSGRQFSNSRSEMNVSTLELGDSALYLCASSLRGAEYSPLHFGNGTRLTVT.

This clone was counted a single time. The gene calls are TRBV30 and TRBJ1-1, with D possibly TRBD1 on 5 matching bases. Germline lookup yields CDR1 GTSNPN and CDR2 SVGIG (reference sequence). V was shortened by 3 bases and J by 1 base, with 12 bases between the two germline ends. The CDR3 is 14 amino acids. The CDR3 nucleotides are TGTGCCTGGAGGCAGGGTCTGCGGAACACTGAAGCTTTCTTT. It yields the protein CAWRQGLRNTEAFF.

In its sample, this clone was seen once. The gene calls are TRBV7-2 and TRBJ1-3, with D possibly being TRBD1 (5 bases). CDR1 is SGHTA, CDR2 FQGNSA, per germline. The CDR3 has 15 amino acids. V lost 4 bases and J 0 bases, leaving 10 bases between the germline ends. CDR3 protein: CASSWGVTSGNTIYF. The DNA of the CDR3 is TGTGCCAGCAGCTGGGGGGTGACCTCTGGAAACACCATATATTTT.

The chain has TRBV28 and TRBJ1-3, with TRBD1 matching over 10 bases. CDR3 length equals 15 residues. The J segment lost 2 bases and the V segment lost 6 bases, leaving 4 bases of the junction unmatched. CDR1 is MDHEN, CDR2 SYDVKM, per germline. DNA for the CDR3: TGTGCCAGCAGGGCCGGGACAGGGGCTGGAAACACCATATATTTT. Its translation is CASRAGTGAGNTIYF.

This chain uses TRBV19 with TRBJ2-3, with 12 nucleotides matching TRBD2. CDR3 length equals 15 residues. The J segment lost 2 bases and the V segment lost 6 bases, leaving 3 bases of the junction unmatched. The germline CDR1 and CDR2 sequences are LNHDA and SQIVND (reference sequence). DNA of the CDR3: TGTGCCAGTAGCCGACTAGCGGGGGACACAGATACGCAGTATTTT. It encodes CASSRLAGDTDTQYF.

The chain is built from TRBV12-5 and TRBJ2-1; D perhaps matches TRBD2 (6 bases). Germline-derived CDR1 and CDR2 are LGHNT and FRNRAP. The CDR3 spans 13 residues. V was shortened by 6 bases and J by 7 bases, with 13 bases between the two germline ends. CDR3 sequence: CASGTGTQNEQFF. The CDR3 DNA is TGTGCTAGTGGAACCGGGACTCAAAATGAGCAGTTCTTC.

The rearrangement links TRBV7-9 to TRBJ1-4; perhaps TRBD1 as D (6 bases). Germline V lookup: CDR1 SEHNR, CDR2 FQNEAQ (reference sequence). The CDR3 consists of 15 residues. V gave up 5 bases and J gave up 3 bases, with 13 bases separating them. The CDR3 is CASSTKQGANEKLFF. CDR3 bases: TGTGCCAGCAGCACTAAACAGGGTGCTAATGAAAAACTGTTTTTT.

The chain joins TRBV14 to TRBJ1-4; unclear D gene. The V gene's germline CDR1 is SGHDN and CDR2 FVKESK. V shed 0 bases and J shed 7 bases, with 24 bases lying between them. This CDR3 has 19 amino acids. The CDR3 bases are TGTGCCAGCAGCCAAGAGGGCCAATTTATGCAGGTCGGAAGTGAAAAACTGTTTTTT. This codes for CASSQEGQFMQVGSEKLFF.

The chain recombines TRBV11-2 with TRBJ1-5; a possible D gene is TRBD1 (5 bases). The CDR3 length is 16 residues. CDR1 SGHAT and CDR2 FQNNGV come from the germline V gene. V was pared by 6 bases and J by 2 bases, with 17 bases between. The CDR3 region is CASSLTGLIRNQPQHF. The DNA of the CDR3 is TGTGCCAGCAGTCTCACAGGTTTAATCCGCAATCAGCCCCAGCATTTT.

This sequence joins TRBV7-9 and TRBJ2-3; TRBD2 agrees at 14 bases. Germline V gene sequence: CDR1 SEHNR, CDR2 FQNEAQ (reference sequence). CDR3 length: 15 amino acids. V shed 6 bases, J shed 5 bases, and the junction held 4 bases outside the gene matches. CDR3 coding DNA: TGTGCCAGCAGTTTCGGACTAGCGGGAGGAGATACGCAGTATTTT. The encoded protein is CASSFGLAGGDTQYF.

This chain joins TRBV27 and TRBJ1-4; 7 positions match TRBD1. Trimming removed 4 bases from V and 4 bases from J; junction bases left unmatched: 6. CDR3 size: 15 residues. Germline assignment: CDR1 MNHEY and CDR2 SMNVEV (reference sequence). The CDR3 loop reads CASSSGTAYNEKLFF. The CDR3 nucleotides are TGTGCCAGCAGTTCGGGGACAGCCTATAATGAAAAACTGTTTTTT.

The chain has TRBV19 and TRBJ1-3; a possible D gene is TRBD1 (6 bases). The V gene lost 6 bases and the J gene lost 2 bases, with 11 bases spanning the gap. The germline CDR1 and CDR2 sequences are LNHDA and SQIVND (reference sequence). CDR3 length equals 14 residues. The CDR3 DNA sequence: TGTGCCAGTAGCCGACCAGGGGCTGGAAACACCATATATTTT. Protein product: CASSRPGAGNTIYF.